This T cell receptor (beta chain) was recovered during a study of T cell repertoires in cytomegalovirus infection. Across the study: Public TCR beta signatures marked donors with CMV infection and the matching HLA.

Study-wide results and limits: The response measured ex vivo was dominated by TCR beta clonotypes (HLA-C-restricted and CMV-specific). Carriage of CMV together with the relevant HLA was identifiable through cumulative public TCR beta family frequency.

At least ten counts were recorded for this clonotype. Its target is unknown. Each CDR3 protein is one row after TCRdb ran MiXCR on the reads. The repertoire has about 740,000 distinct CDR3 sequences, roughly 35% of them found once; the top ten carry about 2.8%. The TCR sequence derives from a human donor in good health (CMV status not recorded). Some clones in this sample may be carry-over from other donors' samples. The sequenced sample was PBMCs.

The CDR3 nucleotides read TGTGCCAGCAGACCAGCGGGGGGATCGAATACGCAGTATTTT. This gives the protein CASRPAGGSNTQYF. The gene calls are TRBV7-2 and TRBJ2-3; 9 bases line up with TRBD2. The CDR3 spans 14 residues. After removal of 6 bases from V and 7 bases from J, the junction contained 8 bases not matched to a gene. Germline values: CDR1 SGHTA, CDR2 FQGNSA.